A single TCR beta chain is shown here with its context. Its antigen is currently unknown. The CDR3 consists of 12 residues. CDR1 and CDR2 (germline): MNHEY, SVGAGI. V shed 2 bases and J shed 9 bases, with 8 bases lying between them. These data come from a study of post-analysis software for immune sequencing data. Study as a whole: Progressive-relapsing, secondary progressive and relapsing-remitting multiple sclerosis were among the disease courses included. Study-level points and caveats: Normalized Chao1 diversity in multiple sclerosis patients fell significantly below that of controls. Controls had lower frequencies than patients of about 5 TRBV segments, which included TRBV5-6, TRBV5-1 and TRBV20-1. Same-batch samples co-clustered strongly by F measure.

The library was made from cDNA and included unique molecular identifiers. TCRdb reprocessed the PCR reads with MiXCR, giving one entry per CDR3 protein. Altogether 650,000 to 900,000 distinct CDR3 sequences are present, roughly 50% being singletons, with the ten largest covering roughly 4.9%. Specimen: blood. The sequence came from a girl aged 5-17 years with multiple sclerosis. This chain links TRBV6-5 with TRBJ2-1; unclear D gene. As DNA, the CDR3 is TGTGCCAGCAGTTACCTCGGATCTGAGCAGTTCTTC. It specifies CASSYLGSEQFF.